This entry lists 14 T cell receptor beta chains sequenced from one sample in a study of identical twins. MiXCR, run by TCRdb on the 5' RACE reads, gives a single entry per CDR3 protein. The sample carries 1.5 million to 2 million distinct CDR3 sequences, more than 30% recorded once. The sample was cord blood. Receptors were obtained from a newborn girl in good health.

The J gene is TRBJ2-7, the V gene TRBV21-1. TRBV21-1 constitutes a pseudogene. This CDR3 is 13 amino acids long. DNA of the CDR3: TGTGCCAGCAGCTCGGTAGTCTCCTACGAGCAGTACTTC. It is translated as CASSSVVSYEQYF.

This clonotype was counted between two and nine times. The chain combines TRBV3-1 with TRBJ1-2; 7 bases fit TRBD1. Unmatched junction bases numbered 14, after V lost 2 bases and J lost 2 bases. This CDR3 contains 18 residues. Germline-derived CDR1 and CDR2 are LGHDT and YNNKEL (reference sequence). The CDR3 here is CASSQIIQGSVSNYGYTF. The CDR3 bases are TGTGCCAGCAGCCAAATAATACAGGGGAGCGTATCCAACTATGGCTACACCTTC.

In this sample, this clonotype turned up once. The chain joins TRBV6-6 to TRBJ2-7, with D tentatively TRBD1 (6 bases). V gave up 0 bases and J gave up 3 bases, with 15 bases separating them. The CDR3 consists of 16 residues. The germline CDR1 and CDR2 sequences are MNHNY and SVGAGI (reference sequence). The CDR3 spells CASSYSLLGGFYEQYF. The CDR3 DNA reads TGTGCCAGCAGTTACTCGTTGTTAGGGGGTTTCTACGAGCAGTACTTC.

The CDR3 protein is CASSLMGQGRDEQFF. DNA for the CDR3: TGTGCCAGCAGCTTGATGGGACAGGGAAGAGATGAGCAGTTCTTC. The chain couples TRBV5-4 to TRBJ2-1; TRBD1 aligns across 9 bases. The J segment lost 8 bases and the V segment lost 1 base, leaving 7 bases of the junction unmatched. Germline values: CDR1 SGHNT, CDR2 YYREEE (reference sequence). The CDR3 runs 15 residues. The entire variable domain, with the rest obtained from reference TRBV5-4 and TRBJ2-1, is as follows: ETGVTQSPTHLIKTRGQQVTLRCSSQSGHNTVSWYQQALGQGPQFIFQYYREEENGRGNFPPRFSGLQFPNYSSELNVNALELDDSALYLCASSLMGQGRDEQFFGPGTRLTVL.

The genes are TRBV5-1 and TRBJ2-7; 11 bases are shared with TRBD2. With V trimmed by 7 bases and J by 0 bases, 12 bases remained unmatched. Germline loops: CDR1 SGHRS, CDR2 YFSETQ. This CDR3 has 17 amino acids. The chain's CDR3 is CASAGTSGVISSYEQYF. The CDR3, as DNA: TGCGCCAGCGCCGGGACTAGCGGAGTCATTAGCTCCTACGAGCAGTACTTC.

Ten or more counts support this clonotype. The genes are TRBV7-2 and TRBJ2-7, with D possibly matching TRBD2 (5 bases). The CDR3 has 15 amino acids. Germline CDR1 reads SGHTA; CDR2 reads FQGNSA. Trimming stripped 3 bases from V and 2 bases from J, with 14 bases between. CDR3 DNA sequence: TGTGCCAGCAGCTTGTTTAGTGAGGGTCCCTACGAGCAGTACTTC. Translation gives CASSLFSEGPYEQYF. The variable domain in full, completed from reference TRBV7-2 and TRBJ2-7, reads GAGVSQSPSNKVTEKGKDVELRCDPISGHTALYWYRQSLGQGLEFLIYFQGNSAPDKSGLPSDRFSAERTGGSVSTLTIQRTQQEDSAVYLCASSLFSEGPYEQYFGPGTRLTVT.

The chain is built from TRBV6-1 and TRBJ1-2; D is possibly TRBD1 (5 bases). The CDR3 covers 16 residues. Between the trimmed V and J ends, which lost 3 bases and 4 bases, there was a span of 18 bases. CDR1 is MNHNS and CDR2 is SASEGT in the germline V gene. In DNA form, the CDR3 reads TGTGCCAGCAGTGATGCCTTCGCGGGGCCTCCCTATGGCTACACCTTC. The encoded protein is CASSDAFAGPPYGYTF.

This chain uses TRBV27 with TRBJ2-3; TRBD2 aligns across 7 bases. CDR3 length: 14 amino acids. Trimming took 2 bases from V and 6 from J; bases not matched to a gene: 5. Looked up from germline, CDR1 is MNHEY and CDR2 is SMNVEV (reference sequence). CDR3 DNA: TGTGCCAGCAGTTTAAGCGGGGCTCTGGATACGCAGTATTTT. Protein sequence: CASSLSGALDTQYF.

The rearrangement joins TRBV11-1 to TRBJ2-1; 13 bases match TRBD2. V lost 6 bases, J lost 8 bases, and 10 bases stayed unmatched. The CDR3 has 16 amino acids. CDR1 is SGHAT and CDR2 is FQDESV in the germline V gene (reference sequence). The CDR3 reads CASRHLLAGGPHEQFF. CDR3 DNA sequence: TGTGCCAGCAGACATCTACTAGCGGGAGGGCCGCATGAGCAGTTCTTC.

The rearrangement joins TRBV27 to TRBJ1-6; D remains ambiguous. Germline CDR1 and CDR2: MNHEY and SMNVEV (reference sequence). The CDR3 loop spans 16 amino acids. Trimming took off 4 bases at V and 0 bases at J, with 10 bases between the two ends. This CDR3 is CASSSPSSSYNSPLHF. The CDR3, as DNA: TGTGCCAGCAGTTCACCAAGCAGCTCCTATAATTCACCCCTCCACTTT.

The chain carries TRBV11-2 and TRBJ2-3; TRBD2 matches at 10 bases. The CDR3 covers 16 residues. J lost 6 bases, V lost 5 bases, and 11 bases had no gene match. CDR1 SGHAT and CDR2 FQNNGV come from the germline V gene. The CDR3 DNA follows: TGTGCCAGCAGCCTAACGGGGGGACTAGCGAAGGATACGCAGTATTTT. Its translation is CASSLTGGLAKDTQYF.

The chain has TRBV20-1 and TRBJ2-1, with D perhaps TRBD2 (6 bases). The CDR3 length is 16 residues. Germline V gene data show CDR1 as DFQATT and CDR2 as SNEGSKA (reference sequence). V shed 5 bases and J shed 6 bases, with 23 bases lying between them. The CDR3 here is CSAARRAGRLGNEQFF. CDR3 sequence (DNA): TGCAGTGCTGCCAGAAGGGCGGGGAGGTTGGGCAATGAGCAGTTCTTC.

This clonotype was found many times. The chain joins TRBV29-1 to TRBJ1-2, with D unresolved. The germline V and J ends were trimmed by 3 bases and 2 bases, with 13 bases remaining between them. The CDR3 is 14 amino acids. Looked up from germline, CDR1 is SQVTM and CDR2 is ANQGSEA. The CDR3 is CSVDGEAPNYGYTF. DNA for the CDR3: TGCAGCGTTGATGGGGAGGCACCGAACTATGGCTACACCTTC.

This clonotype was seen ten or more times. The V and J genes are TRBV28 and TRBJ1-4; 7 nucleotides align to TRBD1. Germline CDR1 and CDR2: MDHEN and SYDVKM. The CDR3 covers 15 residues. The V segment lost 5 bases and the J segment 2 bases; nucleotides outside the gene matches: 5. The chain's CDR3 is CASSTRQGTNEKLFF. The CDR3 DNA reads as TGTGCCAGCAGTACGCGACAGGGTACTAATGAAAAACTGTTTTTT.